This T cell receptor (beta chain) was observed in a study of shared clonotypes between healthy human individuals. Losses at the gene ends were 1 base for V and 1 base for J; bases not matched to a gene: 8. The germline V gene has CDR1 KGHSH and CDR2 LQKENI. The CDR3 sequence is 17 residues long. Donors were Caucasian adults residing in Nashville, Tennessee, USA. The assay used deep level. Produced via immunoSEQ multiplex PCR; TCRdb's table is partial and in-frame only. The sample holds under 1,900,000 clones, about 98.5% seen once. This receptor was obtained from a man aged 30 to 39 in good health. Source material: naive CD4+ T cells sorted from blood. Described subset: CD45RA+ positively selected. V is TRBV18 and J is TRBJ2-3; TRBD1 matches 7 bases. The CDR3 DNA reads TGTGCCAGCTCACCACAAAAAGGGGGCGCAGGCACAGATACGCAGTATTTT. Amino acid sequence: CASSPQKGGAGTDTQYF. The complete variable domain, with remaining parts taken from reference TRBV18 and TRBJ2-3, reads NAGVMQNPRHLVRRRGQEARLRCSPMKGHSHVYWYRQLPEEGLKFMVYLQKENIIDESGMPKERFSAEFPKEGPSILRIQQVVRGDSAAYFCASSPQKGGAGTDTQYFGPGTRLTVL.